This T cell receptor beta chain was recovered during a study of blood T cell repertoires in COVID-19. Study summary: Sources were T cells, B-cell-depleted T cells, or PBMCs; the material itself was cDNA or gDNA.

Original analysis: Reference gene primer amplification gave nucleated cell count estimates. Measured with immunoSEQ multiplex PCR; TCRdb has only the in-frame clones, and not every one. Clonal size and the V and J genes are those of that table, whereas D and trimming came from the DNA. The top ten hold around 11% of the sample, which has roughly 100,000 clones, more than 75% seen once. There are 13 residues in the CDR3. CDR1 is GTSNPN and CDR2 is SVGIG in the germline V gene (reference sequence). Deletions cut 3 bases from V and 9 bases from J, with 18 bases between. Sequenced: peripheral blood. The chain combines TRBV30 with TRBJ2-7, with D maybe TRBD1 (6 bases). This receptor was obtained from a human donor in a cohort sampled during active COVID-19. The CDR3 nucleotides are TGTGCCTGGAGGACTACCGGGACACAGGTGCAGTACTTC. This encodes CAWRTTGTQVQYF. Full variable domain (rest looked up from reference TRBV30 and TRBJ2-7): SQTIHQWPATLVQPVGSPLSLECTVEGTSNPNLYWYRQAAGRGLQLLFYSVGIGQISSEVPQNLSASRPQDRQFILSSKKLLLSDSGFYLCAWRTTGTQVQYFGPGTRLTVT.